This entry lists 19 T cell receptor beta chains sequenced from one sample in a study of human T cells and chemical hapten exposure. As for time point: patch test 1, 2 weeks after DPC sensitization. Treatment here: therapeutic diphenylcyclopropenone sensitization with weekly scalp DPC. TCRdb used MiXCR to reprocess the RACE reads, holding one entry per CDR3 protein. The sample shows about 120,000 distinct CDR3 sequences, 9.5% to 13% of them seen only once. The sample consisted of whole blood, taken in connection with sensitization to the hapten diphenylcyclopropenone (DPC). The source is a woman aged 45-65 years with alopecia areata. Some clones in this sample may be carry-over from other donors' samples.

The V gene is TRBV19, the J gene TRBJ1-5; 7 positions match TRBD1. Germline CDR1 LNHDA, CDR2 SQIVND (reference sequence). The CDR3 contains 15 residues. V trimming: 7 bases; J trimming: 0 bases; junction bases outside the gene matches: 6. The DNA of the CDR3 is TGTGCCAGTACTTGGAAGGGGGCTAGCAATCAGCCCCAGCATTTT. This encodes CASTWKGASNQPQHF.

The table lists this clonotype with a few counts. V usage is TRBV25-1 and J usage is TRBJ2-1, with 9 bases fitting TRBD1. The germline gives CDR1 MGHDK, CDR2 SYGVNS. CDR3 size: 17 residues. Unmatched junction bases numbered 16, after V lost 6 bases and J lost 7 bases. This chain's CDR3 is CASSPTGGRSSMNEQFF. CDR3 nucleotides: TGTGCCAGCAGCCCCACAGGGGGCAGGTCGTCGATGAATGAGCAGTTCTTC. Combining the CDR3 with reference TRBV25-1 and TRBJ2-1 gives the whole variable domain EADIYQTPRYLVIGTGKKITLECSQTMGHDKMYWYQQDPGMELHLIHYSYGVNSTEKGDLSSESTVSRIRTEHFPLTLESARPSHTSQYLCASSPTGGRSSMNEQFFGPGTRLTVL.

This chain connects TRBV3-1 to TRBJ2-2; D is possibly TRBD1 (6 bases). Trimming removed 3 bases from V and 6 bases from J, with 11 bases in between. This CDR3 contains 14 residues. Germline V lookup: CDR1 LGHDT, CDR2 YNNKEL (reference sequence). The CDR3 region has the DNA TGTGCCAGCAGCCAGTTCAGGGGCGCCGGGGAGCTGTTTTTT. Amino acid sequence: CASSQFRGAGELFF.

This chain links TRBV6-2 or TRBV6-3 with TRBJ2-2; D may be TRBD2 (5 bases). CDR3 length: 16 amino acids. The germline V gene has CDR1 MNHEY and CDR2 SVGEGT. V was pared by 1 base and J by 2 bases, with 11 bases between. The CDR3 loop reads CASSYFDYRNTGELFF. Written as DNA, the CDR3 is TGTGCCAGCAGTTACTTTGACTACAGAAACACCGGGGAGCTGTTTTTT.

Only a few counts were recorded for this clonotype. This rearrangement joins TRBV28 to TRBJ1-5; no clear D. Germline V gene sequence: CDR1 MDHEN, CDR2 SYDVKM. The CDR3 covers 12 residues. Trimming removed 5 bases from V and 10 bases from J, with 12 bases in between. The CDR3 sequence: CASSPRGLPQHF. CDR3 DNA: TGTGCCAGCAGTCCCCGAGGGTTACCCCAGCATTTT.

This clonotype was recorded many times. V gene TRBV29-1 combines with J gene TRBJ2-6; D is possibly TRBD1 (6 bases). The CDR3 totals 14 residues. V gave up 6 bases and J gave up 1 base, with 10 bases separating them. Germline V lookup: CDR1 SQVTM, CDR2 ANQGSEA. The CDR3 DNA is TGCAGCGTAGGGACATTTTCTGGGGCCAACGTCCTGACTTTC. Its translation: CSVGTFSGANVLTF.

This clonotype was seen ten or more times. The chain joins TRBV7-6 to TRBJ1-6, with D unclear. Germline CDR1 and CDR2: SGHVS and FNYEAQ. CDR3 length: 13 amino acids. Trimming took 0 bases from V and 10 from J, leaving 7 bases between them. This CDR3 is CASSLALGSPLHF. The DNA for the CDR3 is TGTGCCAGCAGCTTAGCGCTAGGGTCACCCCTCCACTTT.

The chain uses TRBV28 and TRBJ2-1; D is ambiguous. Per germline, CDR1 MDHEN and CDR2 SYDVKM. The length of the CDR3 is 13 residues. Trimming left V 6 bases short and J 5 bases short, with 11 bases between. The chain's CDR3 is CASSTPLDNEQFF. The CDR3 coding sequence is TGTGCCAGCAGCACCCCATTAGACAATGAGCAGTTCTTC.

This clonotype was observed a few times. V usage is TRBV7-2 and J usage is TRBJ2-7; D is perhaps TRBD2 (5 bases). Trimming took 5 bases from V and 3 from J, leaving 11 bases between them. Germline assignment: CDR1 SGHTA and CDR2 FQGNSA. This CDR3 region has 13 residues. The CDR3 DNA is TGTGCCAGCAGCCGGTCAGCGGACTACGAGCAGTACTTC. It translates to CASSRSADYEQYF.

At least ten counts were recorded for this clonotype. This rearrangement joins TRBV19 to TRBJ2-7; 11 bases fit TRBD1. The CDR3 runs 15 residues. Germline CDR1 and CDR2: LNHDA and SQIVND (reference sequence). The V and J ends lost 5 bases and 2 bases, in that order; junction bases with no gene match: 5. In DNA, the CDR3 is TGTGCCAGTAGTGTGTGGGACAGGGGGACCTACGAGCAGTACTTC. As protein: CASSVWDRGTYEQYF.

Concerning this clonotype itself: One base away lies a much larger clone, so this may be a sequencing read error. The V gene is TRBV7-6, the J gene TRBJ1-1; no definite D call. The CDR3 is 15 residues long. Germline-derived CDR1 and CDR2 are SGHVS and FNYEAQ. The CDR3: CASSLGVETSSEPFF. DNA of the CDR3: TGTGCCAGCAGCTTGGGTGTCGAAACGAGCTCTGAACCTTTCTTT.

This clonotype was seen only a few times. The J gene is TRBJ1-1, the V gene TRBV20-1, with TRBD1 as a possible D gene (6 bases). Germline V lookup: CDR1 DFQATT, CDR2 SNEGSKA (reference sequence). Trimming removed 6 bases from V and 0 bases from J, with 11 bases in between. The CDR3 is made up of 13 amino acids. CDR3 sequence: CSATGGMNTEAFF. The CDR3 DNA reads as TGCAGTGCCACGGGGGGCATGAACACTGAAGCTTTCTTT.

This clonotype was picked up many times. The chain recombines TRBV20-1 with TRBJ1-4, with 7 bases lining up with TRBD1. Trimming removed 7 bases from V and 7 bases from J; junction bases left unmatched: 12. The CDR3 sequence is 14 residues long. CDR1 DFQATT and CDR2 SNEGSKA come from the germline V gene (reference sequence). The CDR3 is CSVTSRDSVEKLFF. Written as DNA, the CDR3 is TGCAGTGTTACGTCCCGGGACAGCGTTGAAAAACTGTTTTTT.

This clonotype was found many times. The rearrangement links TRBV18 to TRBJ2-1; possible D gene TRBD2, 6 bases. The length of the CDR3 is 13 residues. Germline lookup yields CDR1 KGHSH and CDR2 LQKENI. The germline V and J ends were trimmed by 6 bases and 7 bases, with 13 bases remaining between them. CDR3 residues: CASSPSGGNEQFF. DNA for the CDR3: TGTGCCAGCTCGCCCTCAGGAGGGAATGAGCAGTTCTTC.

CDR3 residues: CATSNLDTTGELFF. The CDR3 nucleotides read TGTGCCACCAGCAACTTGGACACCACCGGGGAGCTGTTTTTT. The chain uses TRBV15 and TRBJ2-2, with a tentative D call TRBD1 (5 bases). Germline values: CDR1 LNHNV, CDR2 YYDKDF (reference sequence). This CDR3 region has 14 residues. V lost 4 bases, J lost 4 bases, and 10 bases lay in between.

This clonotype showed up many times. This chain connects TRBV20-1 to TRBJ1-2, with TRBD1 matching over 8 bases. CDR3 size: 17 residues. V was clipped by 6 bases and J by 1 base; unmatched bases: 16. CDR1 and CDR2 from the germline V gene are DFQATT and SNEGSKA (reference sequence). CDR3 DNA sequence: TGCAGTGCCTTTCACCGGGACAGGAGTAAGCGTAACTATGGCTACACCTTC. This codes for CSAFHRDRSKRNYGYTF.

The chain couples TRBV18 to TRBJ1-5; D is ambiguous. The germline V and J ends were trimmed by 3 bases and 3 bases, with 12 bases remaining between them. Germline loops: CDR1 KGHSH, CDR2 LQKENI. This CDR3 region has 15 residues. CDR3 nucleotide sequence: TGTGCCAGCTCACCGACGGGGAACCTCAATCAGCCCCAGCATTTT. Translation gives CASSPTGNLNQPQHF.

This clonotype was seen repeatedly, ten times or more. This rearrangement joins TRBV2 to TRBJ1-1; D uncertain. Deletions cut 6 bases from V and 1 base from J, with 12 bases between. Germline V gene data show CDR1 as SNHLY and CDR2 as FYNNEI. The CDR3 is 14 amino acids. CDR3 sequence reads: CASRAGISNTEAFF. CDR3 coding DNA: TGTGCCAGCAGAGCCGGGATCTCGAACACTGAAGCTTTCTTT.

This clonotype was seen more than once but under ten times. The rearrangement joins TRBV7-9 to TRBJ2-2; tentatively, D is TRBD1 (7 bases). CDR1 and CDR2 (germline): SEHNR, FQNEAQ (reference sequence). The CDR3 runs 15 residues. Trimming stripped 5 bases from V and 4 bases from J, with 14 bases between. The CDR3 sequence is CASSQGDFLTGELFF. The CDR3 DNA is TGTGCCAGCAGCCAGGGGGACTTTCTCACCGGGGAGCTGTTTTTT.